Presented here are 8 T cell receptor beta chains from one specimen sequenced in a study of response to subunit inactivated influenza vaccine. TCRdb passed the RT-PCR reads through MiXCR, listing each CDR3 protein once. The table has hundreds of thousands of distinct CDR3 sequences, 15% to 18% seen once; the top ten hold 11%. The specimen was PBMCs from blood, collected less than 13 days after vaccination. The receptors stem from a man in his fifties or sixties who received an inactivated influenza vaccine.

The rearrangement links TRBV20-1 to TRBJ2-2, with unresolved D. Trimming shortened V by 5 bases and J by 1 base, and 5 bases separated the two germline ends. CDR3 length equals 12 residues. The germline V gene has CDR1 DFQATT and CDR2 SNEGSKA (reference sequence). CDR3 sequence reads: CSASKNTGELFF. CDR3 coding DNA: TGCAGTGCTTCCAAGAACACCGGGGAGCTGTTTTTT.

The chain employs TRBV12-3 or TRBV12-4 and TRBJ2-1, with a tentative D call TRBD1 (6 bases). The CDR3 has 15 amino acids. The V end lost 3 bases, the J end lost 8 bases, and 17 bases lay between the germline ends. CDR3 protein: CASSFRQAGSDEQFF. CDR3 DNA: TGTGCCAGCAGTTTCCGACAGGCCGGATCCGATGAGCAGTTCTTC.

V usage is TRBV6-5 and J usage is TRBJ2-5; D may be TRBD1 (5 bases). In germline, CDR1 is MNHEY, CDR2 SVGAGI. The CDR3 spans 17 residues. V lost 0 bases and J 5 bases, leaving 19 bases between the germline ends. Here the CDR3 reads CASSYSSLGIGAETQYF. CDR3 coding DNA: TGTGCCAGCAGTTACTCTTCCTTGGGCATTGGGGCTGAGACCCAGTACTTC.

This chain links TRBV5-1 with TRBJ2-7, with 7 bases lining up with TRBD1. With V trimmed by 2 bases and J by 1 base, 6 bases remained unmatched. This CDR3 region has 15 residues. The germline V gene has CDR1 SGHRS and CDR2 YFSETQ. CDR3 in amino acids: CASSLRTGPSYEQYF. The CDR3 nucleotides are TGCGCCAGCAGCTTAAGGACAGGTCCTTCCTACGAGCAGTACTTC.

There are many counts of this clonotype. The CDR3 bases are TGTGCCAGCAGTCGAGACAGGATCAACGGCTACACCTTC. Its translation: CASSRDRINGYTF. This chain uses TRBV12-3 or TRBV12-4 with TRBJ1-2; perhaps TRBD1 as D (6 bases). The CDR3 runs 13 residues. V was shortened by 5 bases and J by 8 bases, with 15 bases between the two germline ends.

This clonotype was observed at least ten times. The rearrangement links TRBV20-1 to TRBJ2-2; 7 bases are a match to TRBD1. Germline lookup yields CDR1 DFQATT and CDR2 SNEGSKA (reference sequence). V gave up 6 bases and J gave up 4 bases; unmatched junction bases: 8. This CDR3 spans 14 amino acids. The CDR3 nucleotides are TGCAGTGCAAGGGACAGCTTCTTCACCGGGGAGCTGTTTTTT. Protein: CSARDSFFTGELFF.

This clonotype was observed many times. The CDR3 loop is CASSLGVTDSYEQYF. The CDR3 DNA is TGCGCCAGCAGCTTGGGTGTCACCGACTCCTACGAGCAGTACTTC. The J gene is TRBJ2-7, the V gene TRBV5-1, with no clear D. With 0 bases removed from V and 0 bases from J, the gap between germline ends came to 10 bases. The CDR3 loop spans 15 amino acids. Germline values: CDR1 SGHRS, CDR2 YFSETQ.

This clonotype was observed a few times. The chain has TRBV3-1 and TRBJ2-5; D ambiguous. Germline-derived CDR1 and CDR2 are LGHDT and YNNKEL (reference sequence). CDR3 length equals 11 residues. Trimming left V 4 bases short and J 5 bases short, with 5 bases between. CDR3 loop: CASSRFETQYF. The CDR3 nucleotides are TGTGCCAGCAGCCGGTTCGAGACCCAGTACTTC.